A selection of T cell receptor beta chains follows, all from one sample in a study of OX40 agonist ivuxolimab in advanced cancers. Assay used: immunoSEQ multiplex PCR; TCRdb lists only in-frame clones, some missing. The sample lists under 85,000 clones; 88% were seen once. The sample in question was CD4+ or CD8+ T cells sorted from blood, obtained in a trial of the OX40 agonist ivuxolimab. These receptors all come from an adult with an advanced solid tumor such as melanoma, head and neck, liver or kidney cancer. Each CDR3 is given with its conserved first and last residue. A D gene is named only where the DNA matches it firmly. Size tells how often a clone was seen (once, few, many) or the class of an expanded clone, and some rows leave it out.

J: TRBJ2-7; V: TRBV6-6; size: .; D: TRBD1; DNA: TGTGCCAGCAGCCCCCCCTCGGGGACAGGGAACGAGCAGTACTTC; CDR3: CASSPPSGTGNEQYF
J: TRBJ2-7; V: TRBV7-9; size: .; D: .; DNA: TGTGCCAGCAGCTTAGAGACAGGTTTTAGGTACGAGCAGTACTTC; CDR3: CASSLETGFRYEQYF
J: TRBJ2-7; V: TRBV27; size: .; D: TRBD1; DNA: TGTGCCAGCAGTCAAAACACGGACAGGTTCTACTTATACGAGCAGTACTTC; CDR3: CASSQNTDRFYLYEQYF
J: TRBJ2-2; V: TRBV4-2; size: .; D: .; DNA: TGTGCCAGCAGCCAAGGACCGGCACTCTCCGCGAACACCGGGGAGCTGTTTTTT; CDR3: CASSQGPALSANTGELFF
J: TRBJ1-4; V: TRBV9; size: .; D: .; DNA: TGTGCCAGCAGCTCCTCCCCCCAGGTGGATGAAAAACTGTTTTTT; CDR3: CASSSSPQVDEKLFF
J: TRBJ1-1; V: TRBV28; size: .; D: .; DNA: TGTGCCGGGGGAAGTGGGAACACTGAAGCTTTCTTT; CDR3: CAGGSGNTEAFF
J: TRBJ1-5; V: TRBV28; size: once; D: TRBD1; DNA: TGTGCCAGCCACAGGGGCAGGGGGGATCAGCCCCAGCATTTT; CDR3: CASHRGRGDQPQHF
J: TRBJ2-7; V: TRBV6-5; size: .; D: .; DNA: TGTGCCAGCAGTTACCCTATTTCGACAGGCTACGAGCAGTACTTC; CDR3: CASSYPISTGYEQYF
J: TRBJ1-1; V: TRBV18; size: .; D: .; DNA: TGTGCCAGCTCACCAATGCCAGACACTGAAGCTTTCTTT; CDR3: CASSPMPDTEAFF
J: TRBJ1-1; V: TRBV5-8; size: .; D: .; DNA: TGTGCCAGCAGCTCCTGGAGGGGGACCACTGAAGCTTTCTTT; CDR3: CASSSWRGTTEAFF
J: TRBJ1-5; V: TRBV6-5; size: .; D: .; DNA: TGTGCCAGCAGTTACTCGACTTCGGGAAGGCCCCAGCATTTT; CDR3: CASSYSTSGRPQHF
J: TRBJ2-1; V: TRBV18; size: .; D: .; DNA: TGTGCCAGCTCACCCCTATCGGGGGCATACAATGAGCAGTTCTTC; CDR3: CASSPLSGAYNEQFF
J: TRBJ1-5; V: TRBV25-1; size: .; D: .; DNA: TGTGCCAGCAGTCTCGAGGGGGGAGGCAATCAGCCCCAGCATTTT; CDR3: CASSLEGGGNQPQHF
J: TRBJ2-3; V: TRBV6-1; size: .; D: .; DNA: TGTGCCAGCAGGCCCGGGGACGGCACAGATACGCAGTATTTT; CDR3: CASRPGDGTDTQYF
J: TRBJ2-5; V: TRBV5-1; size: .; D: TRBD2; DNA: TGCGCCAGCAGCTTGTGGGGGGGAGAAGGAGAGACCCAGTACTTC; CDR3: CASSLWGGEGETQYF
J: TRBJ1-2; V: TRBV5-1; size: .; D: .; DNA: TGCGCCAGCAGCTTTAGTACAGGGTCGGAGTTTAACTATGGCTACACCTTC; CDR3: CASSFSTGSEFNYGYTF
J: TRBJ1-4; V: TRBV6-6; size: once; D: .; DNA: TGTGCCAGCAGTAAAGGAGTTACTCATGAAAAACTGTTTTTT; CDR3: CASSKGVTHEKLFF
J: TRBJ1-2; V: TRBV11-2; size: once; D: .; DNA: TGTGCCAGCAGCTTTCTACACAACTATGGCTACACCTTC; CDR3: CASSFLHNYGYTF
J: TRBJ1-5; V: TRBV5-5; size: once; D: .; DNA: TGTGCCAGCAGCTTCCTGATCAATCAGCCCCAGCATTTT; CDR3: CASSFLINQPQHF
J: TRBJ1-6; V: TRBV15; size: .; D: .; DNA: TGTGCCACCAGCAGAGTCGCTGATTCACCCCTCCACTTT; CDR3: CATSRVADSPLHF